This T cell receptor beta chain was sequenced during a study of T cells in Graves' hyperthyroidism and ophthalmopathy. There were TCR beta CDR3 regions amplified from RNA transcripts. Initially, a first-round RT-PCR of the TCR CDR3 employed the HTBI primer set. TCRdb used MiXCR to reprocess the multiplex PCR reads, holding one entry per CDR3 protein. The repertoire consists of around 520,000 distinct CDR3 sequences, with about 15% occurring once and the leading ten covering 15% to 20%. This clonotype was observed a few times. The definition of stable Graves' hyperthyroidism was no ophthalmopathy progression within 18 months. The sequencing sample was made of blood. The sequence was obtained from a young woman with Graves' hyperthyroidism.

The CDR3 is CASSIHRVGKEKLFF. Written as DNA, the CDR3 is TGTGCCAGTAGTATCCACAGGGTTGGTAAGGAAAAACTGTTTTTT. The V call is TRBV19, the J call TRBJ1-4, with D tentatively TRBD1 (6 bases). The CDR3 is made up of 15 amino acids. V lost 3 bases to trimming and J lost 8 bases, with 16 bases between them. Germline V gene data show CDR1 as LNHDA and CDR2 as SQIVND (reference sequence).